Shown below are 3 T cell receptor beta chains from a single sample sequenced in a study of blood T cell repertoires in COVID-19. Assay: immunoSEQ multiplex PCR; the TCRdb copy retains only in-frame clones and omits some. The table lists around 40,000 clones, just under 90% of them singletons. Input material: peripheral blood. These receptor sequences come from a man aged 40-50 years with COVID-19, enrolled during active disease.

J is TRBJ2-1 and V is TRBV10-3; TRBD1 might be the D (6 bases). Germline V gene data show CDR1 as ENHRY and CDR2 as SYGVKD. V lost 11 bases to trimming and J lost 6 bases, with 20 bases between them. The CDR3 spans 14 residues. Here the CDR3 DNA reads TGTGCCTCAAACAAAGACAGGAGTGTCAATGAGCAGTTCTTC. Translation: CASNKDRSVNEQFF.

The chain is built from TRBV28 and TRBJ1-3; the D is unclear. Trimming shortened V by 7 bases and J by 2 bases, and 12 bases separated the two germline ends. The CDR3 sequence is 14 residues long. Germline V gene sequence: CDR1 MDHEN, CDR2 SYDVKM. The CDR3 sequence: CASTVGGPGNTIYF. Here the CDR3 DNA reads TGTGCCAGCACAGTCGGAGGGCCTGGAAACACCATATATTTT.

The rearrangement joins TRBV19 to TRBJ2-1, with D perhaps matching TRBD2 (6 bases). Germline CDR1 reads LNHDA; CDR2 reads SQIVND (reference sequence). The V end was cut by 6 bases, the J end by 1 base, with 10 bases between. The CDR3 sequence is 14 residues long. The CDR3 nucleotides read TGTGCCAGTAGCGGGAGTTCGTCCTACAATGAGCAGTTCTTC. It is translated as CASSGSSSYNEQFF.